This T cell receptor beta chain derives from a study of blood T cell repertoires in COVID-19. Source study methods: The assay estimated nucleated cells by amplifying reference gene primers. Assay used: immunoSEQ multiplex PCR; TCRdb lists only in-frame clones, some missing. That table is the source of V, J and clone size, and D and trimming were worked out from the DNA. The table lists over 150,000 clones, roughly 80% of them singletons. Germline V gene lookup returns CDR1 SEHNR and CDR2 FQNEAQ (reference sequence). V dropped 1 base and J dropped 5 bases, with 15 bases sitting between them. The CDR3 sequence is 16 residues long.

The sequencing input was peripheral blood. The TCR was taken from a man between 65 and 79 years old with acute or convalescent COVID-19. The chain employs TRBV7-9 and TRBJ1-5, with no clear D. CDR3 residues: CASSLVSGVGDQPQHF. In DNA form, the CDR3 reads TGTGCCAGCAGCTTAGTTAGCGGGGTTGGGGATCAGCCCCAGCATTTT.